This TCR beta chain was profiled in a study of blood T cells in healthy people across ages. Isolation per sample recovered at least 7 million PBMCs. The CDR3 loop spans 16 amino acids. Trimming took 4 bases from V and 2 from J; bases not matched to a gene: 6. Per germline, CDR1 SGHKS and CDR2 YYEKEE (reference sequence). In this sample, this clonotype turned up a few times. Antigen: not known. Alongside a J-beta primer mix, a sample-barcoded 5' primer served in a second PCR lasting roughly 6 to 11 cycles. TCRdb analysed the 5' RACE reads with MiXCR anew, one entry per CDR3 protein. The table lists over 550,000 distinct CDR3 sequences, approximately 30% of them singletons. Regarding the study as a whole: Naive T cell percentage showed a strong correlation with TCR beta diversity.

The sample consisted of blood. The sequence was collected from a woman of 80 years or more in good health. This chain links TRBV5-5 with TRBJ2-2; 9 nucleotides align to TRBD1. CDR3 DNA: TGTGCCAGCAGCGCCGGGACAGGGAGTAACACCGGGGAGCTGTTTTTT. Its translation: CASSAGTGSNTGELFF.